This is a list of T cell receptor beta chains from one sample in a study of cytomegalovirus exposure and HLA in healthy donors. The protocol was immunoSEQ multiplex PCR, while the TCRdb copy is restricted to in-frame clones and leaves out a portion. Among some 130,000 clones, about four fifths were seen once, and the ten largest hold 4% to 5.5%. Material for sequencing was PBMCs. Receptor source: a man aged 25 to 45 in good health. CDR3s include the opening cysteine and the closing phenylalanine or tryptophan. D genes are given only for firm matches. The size field is filled for only some rows; it gives once, few, many or a size class.

CDR3aa | CDR3nt | j_gene | abundance | v_gene | d_gene
CASMIASGANVLTF | TGTGCCAGCATGATTGCGTCTGGGGCCAACGTCCTGACTTTC | TRBJ2-6 | - | TRBV6-5 | -
CASSLYRETGRGVTEAFF | TGTGCCAGCAGCTTATACCGGGAGACAGGGCGGGGGGTCACTGAAGCTTTCTTT | TRBJ1-1 | few | TRBV7-2 | TRBD1
CASSLIVGTGQETQYF | TGTGCCAGCAGCTTAATCGTTGGGACAGGGCAAGAGACCCAGTACTTC | TRBJ2-5 | - | TRBV7-6 | TRBD1
CASSRIGGGRYF | TGTGCCAGCAGTCGAATTGGAGGGGGCCGGTACTTC | TRBJ2-7 | - | TRBV16 | -
CASSLTTSSSGAYEQYF | TGCGCCAGCAGCTTGACCACCTCCTCTAGCGGGGCTTACGAGCAGTACTTC | TRBJ2-7 | - | TRBV5-1 | TRBD2
CASSSTSYEQYF | TGTGCCAGCAGCTCAACTAGTTACGAGCAGTACTTC | TRBJ2-7 | - | TRBV7-9 | -
CASSPGQGTLEQYF | TGTGCCAGCAGCCCCGGACAGGGAACACTCGAGCAGTACTTC | TRBJ2-7 | - | TRBV7-9 | TRBD1
CASSLTEAGTSGQFF | TGTGCCAGCAGCTTAACCGAAGCCGGGACTAGCGGGCAGTTCTTC | TRBJ2-1 | - | TRBV7-3 | TRBD2
CATSRVMNTEAFF | TGTGCCACCAGCAGAGTCATGAACACTGAAGCTTTCTTT | TRBJ1-1 | - | TRBV15 | -
CASSLGTGSSYNEQFF | TGTGCCAGCAGCTTAGGGACTGGGAGCTCCTACAATGAGCAGTTCTTC | TRBJ2-1 | - | TRBV9 | -
CASSPGLAASYEQYF | TGTGCCAGCAGCCCCGGCCTAGCGGCCTCCTACGAGCAGTACTTC | TRBJ2-7 | - | TRBV5-4 | TRBD2
CASSRDSHSGANVLTF | TGTGCCAGCAGTCGAGACAGCCACTCTGGGGCCAACGTCCTGACTTTC | TRBJ2-6 | - | TRBV2 | -
CASSDHGLAGGPPEFF | TGTGCCAGCAGTGACCACGGACTAGCGGGAGGGCCTCCGGAGTTCTTC | TRBJ2-1 | - | TRBV6-4 | TRBD2
CASRARGEQYF | TGTGCCAGCAGGGCCCGGGGTGAGCAGTACTTC | TRBJ2-7 | few | TRBV13 | -
CASSPDRGSGNTIYF | TGTGCCAGCAGCCCGGACAGGGGCTCTGGAAACACCATATATTTT | TRBJ1-3 | - | TRBV7-6 | TRBD1
CASSLGFSLAGGPGGEQFF | TGTGCCAGCAGCTTAGGCTTTTCCCTAGCGGGAGGGCCAGGGGGGGAGCAGTTCTTC | TRBJ2-1 | once | TRBV7-2 | TRBD2
CATSSRGGSTHNEQFF | TGTGCCACCAGCTCCCGCGGCGGGAGTACCCACAATGAGCAGTTCTTC | TRBJ2-1 | - | TRBV15 | TRBD2
CASSSTGTVTDTQYF | TGTGCCAGCAGCTCGACCGGGACTGTCACAGATACGCAGTATTTT | TRBJ2-3 | - | TRBV7-3 | -
CVRSLEVAGDYEQYF | TGTGTCAGAAGCTTAGAGGTAGCGGGGGATTACGAGCAGTACTTC | TRBJ2-7 | once | TRBV7-5 | -